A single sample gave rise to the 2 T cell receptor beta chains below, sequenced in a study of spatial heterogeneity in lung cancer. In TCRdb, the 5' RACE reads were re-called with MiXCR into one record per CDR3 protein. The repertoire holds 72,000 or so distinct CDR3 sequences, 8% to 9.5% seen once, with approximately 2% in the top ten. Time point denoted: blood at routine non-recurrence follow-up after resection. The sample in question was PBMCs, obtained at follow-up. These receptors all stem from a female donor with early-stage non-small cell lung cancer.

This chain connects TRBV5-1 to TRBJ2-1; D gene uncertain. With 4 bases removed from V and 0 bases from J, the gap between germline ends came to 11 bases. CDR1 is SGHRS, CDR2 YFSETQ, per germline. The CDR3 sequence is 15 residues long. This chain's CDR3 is CASSPETGSYNEQFF. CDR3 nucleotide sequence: TGCGCCAGCAGCCCCGAAACGGGCTCCTACAATGAGCAGTTCTTC.

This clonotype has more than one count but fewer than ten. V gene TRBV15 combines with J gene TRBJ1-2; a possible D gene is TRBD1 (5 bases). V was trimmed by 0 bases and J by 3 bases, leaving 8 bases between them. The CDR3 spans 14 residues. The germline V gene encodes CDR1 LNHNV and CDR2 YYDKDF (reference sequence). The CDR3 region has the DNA TGTGCCACCAGCAGAGATAGGGGCGACTATGGCTACACCTTC. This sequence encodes CATSRDRGDYGYTF.